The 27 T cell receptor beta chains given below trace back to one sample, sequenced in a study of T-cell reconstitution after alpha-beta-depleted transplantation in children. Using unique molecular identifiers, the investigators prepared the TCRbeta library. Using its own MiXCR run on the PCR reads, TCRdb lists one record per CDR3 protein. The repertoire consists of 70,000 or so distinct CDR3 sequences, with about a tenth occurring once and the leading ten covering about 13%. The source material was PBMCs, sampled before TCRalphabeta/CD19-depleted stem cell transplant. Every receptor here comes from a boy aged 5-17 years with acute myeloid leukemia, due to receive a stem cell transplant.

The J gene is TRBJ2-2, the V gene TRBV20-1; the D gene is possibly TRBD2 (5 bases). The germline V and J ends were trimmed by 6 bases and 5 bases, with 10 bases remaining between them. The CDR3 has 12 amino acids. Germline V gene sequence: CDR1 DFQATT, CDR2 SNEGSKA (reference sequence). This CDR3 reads CSAEGLTGELFF. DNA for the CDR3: TGCAGTGCAGAGGGCCTTACCGGGGAGCTGTTTTTT.

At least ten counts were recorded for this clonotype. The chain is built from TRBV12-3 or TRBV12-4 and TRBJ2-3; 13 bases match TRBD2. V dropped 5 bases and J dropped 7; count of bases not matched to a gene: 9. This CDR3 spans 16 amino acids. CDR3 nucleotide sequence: TGTGCCAGCAGTGCCGGACTAGCGGGGGCCCTGAATACGCAGTATTTT. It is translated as CASSAGLAGALNTQYF.

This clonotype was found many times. DNA of the CDR3: TGTGCCAGCGGGACAGCCAACACCGGGGAGCTGTTTTTT. This codes for CASGTANTGELFF. This chain uses TRBV6-1 with TRBJ2-2, with TRBD1 identical over 7 bases. V trimming: 8 bases; J trimming: 2 bases; junction bases outside the gene matches: 2. The CDR3 is made up of 13 amino acids. CDR1 and CDR2 from the germline V gene are MNHNS and SASEGT.

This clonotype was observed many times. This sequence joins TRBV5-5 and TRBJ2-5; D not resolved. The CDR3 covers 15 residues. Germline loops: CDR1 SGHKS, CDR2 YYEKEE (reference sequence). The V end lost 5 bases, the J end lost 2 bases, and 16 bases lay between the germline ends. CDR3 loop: CASSQSGPLQETQYF. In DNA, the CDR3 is TGTGCCAGCAGTCAAAGTGGACCGCTTCAAGAGACCCAGTACTTC.

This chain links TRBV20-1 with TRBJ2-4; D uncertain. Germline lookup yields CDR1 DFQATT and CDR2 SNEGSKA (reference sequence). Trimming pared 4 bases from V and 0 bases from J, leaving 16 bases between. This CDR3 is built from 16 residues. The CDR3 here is CSAIPRISLAKNIQYF. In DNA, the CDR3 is TGCAGTGCTATTCCCAGAATTAGCTTAGCCAAAAACATTCAGTACTTC.

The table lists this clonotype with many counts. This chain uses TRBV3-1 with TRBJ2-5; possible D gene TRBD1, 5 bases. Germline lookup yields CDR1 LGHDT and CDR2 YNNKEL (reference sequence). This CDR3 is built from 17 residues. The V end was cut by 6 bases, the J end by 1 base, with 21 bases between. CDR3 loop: CASRTRTQGTSQETQYF. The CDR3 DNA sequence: TGTGCCAGCAGAACAAGAACTCAGGGAACCTCCCAAGAGACCCAGTACTTC.

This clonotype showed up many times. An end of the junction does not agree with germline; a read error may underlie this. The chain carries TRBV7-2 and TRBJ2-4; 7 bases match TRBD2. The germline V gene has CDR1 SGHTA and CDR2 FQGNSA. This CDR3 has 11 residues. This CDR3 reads CASSLGGSFFF. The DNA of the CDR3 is TGTGCCAGCAGCTTAGGCGGGAGTTTTTTCTTC.

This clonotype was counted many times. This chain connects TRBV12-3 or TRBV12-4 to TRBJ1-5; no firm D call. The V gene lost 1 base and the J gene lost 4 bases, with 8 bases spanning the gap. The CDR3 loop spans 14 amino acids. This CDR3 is CASSLEAPNQPQHF. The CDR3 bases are TGTGCCAGCAGTTTAGAGGCACCAAATCAGCCCCAGCATTTT.

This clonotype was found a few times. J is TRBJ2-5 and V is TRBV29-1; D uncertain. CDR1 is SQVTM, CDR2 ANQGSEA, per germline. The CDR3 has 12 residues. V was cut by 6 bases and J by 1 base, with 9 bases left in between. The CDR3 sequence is CSVDLAQETQYF. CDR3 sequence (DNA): TGCAGCGTCGACTTAGCCCAAGAGACCCAGTACTTC.

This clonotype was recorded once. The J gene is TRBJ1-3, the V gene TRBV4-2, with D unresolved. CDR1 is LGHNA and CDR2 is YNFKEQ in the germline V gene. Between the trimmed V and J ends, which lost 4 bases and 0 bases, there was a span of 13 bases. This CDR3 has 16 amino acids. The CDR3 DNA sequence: TGTGCCAGCAGCCCGGATATGGCCCCCTCTGGAAACACCATATATTTT. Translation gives CASSPDMAPSGNTIYF.

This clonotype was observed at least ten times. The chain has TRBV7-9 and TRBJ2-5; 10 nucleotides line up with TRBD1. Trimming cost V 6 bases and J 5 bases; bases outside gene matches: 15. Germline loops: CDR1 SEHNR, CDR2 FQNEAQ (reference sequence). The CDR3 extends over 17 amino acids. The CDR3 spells CASRQRQGAKVKETQYF. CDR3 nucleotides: TGTGCCAGCAGACAAAGACAGGGGGCTAAGGTTAAGGAGACCCAGTACTTC.

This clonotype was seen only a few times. The CDR3 nucleotides are TGTGCCAGCAGTTATCTTGGACTAGCAGGAGAGACCCAGTACTTC. The encoded protein is CASSYLGLAGETQYF. The V and J genes are TRBV6-2 or TRBV6-3 and TRBJ2-5; TRBD2 matches at 8 bases. CDR3 length equals 15 residues. Germline V lookup: CDR1 MNHEY, CDR2 SVGEGT. J lost 4 bases, V lost 3 bases, and 7 bases had no gene match.

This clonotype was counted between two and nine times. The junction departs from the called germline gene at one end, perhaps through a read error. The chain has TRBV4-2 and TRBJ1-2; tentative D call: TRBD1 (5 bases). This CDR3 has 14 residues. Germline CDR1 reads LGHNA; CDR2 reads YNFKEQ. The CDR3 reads CARSPGHIGYGYTF. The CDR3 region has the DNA TGTGCCAGGAGCCCCGGACATATTGGATATGGCTACACCTTC.

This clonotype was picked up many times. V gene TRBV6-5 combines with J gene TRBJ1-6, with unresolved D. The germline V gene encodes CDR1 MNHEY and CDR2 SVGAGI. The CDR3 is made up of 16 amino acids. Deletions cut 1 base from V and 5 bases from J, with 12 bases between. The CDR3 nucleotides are TGTGCCAGCAGTTACTACCAGAGGAGCAATAATTCACCCCTCCACTTT. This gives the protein CASSYYQRSNNSPLHF.

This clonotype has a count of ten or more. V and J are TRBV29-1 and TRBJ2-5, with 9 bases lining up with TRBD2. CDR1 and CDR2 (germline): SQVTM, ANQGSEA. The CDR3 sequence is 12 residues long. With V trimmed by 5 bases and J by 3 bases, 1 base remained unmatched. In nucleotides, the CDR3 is TGCAGCGTTATAGCGGGAGAAGAGACCCAGTACTTC. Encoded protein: CSVIAGEETQYF.

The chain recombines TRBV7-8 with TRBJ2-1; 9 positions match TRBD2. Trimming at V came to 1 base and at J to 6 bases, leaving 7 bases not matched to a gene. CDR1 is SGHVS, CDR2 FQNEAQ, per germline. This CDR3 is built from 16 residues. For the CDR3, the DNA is TGTGCCAGCAGCTTAGGTCAGGGACTAGCTGGCAATGAGCAGTTCTTC. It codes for CASSLGQGLAGNEQFF.

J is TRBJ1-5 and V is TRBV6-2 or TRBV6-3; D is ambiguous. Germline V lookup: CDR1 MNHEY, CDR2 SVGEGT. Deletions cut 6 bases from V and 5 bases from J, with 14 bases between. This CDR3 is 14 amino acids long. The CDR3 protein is CASRPLQQYQPQHF. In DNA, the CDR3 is TGTGCCAGCAGGCCACTACAGCAGTATCAGCCCCAGCATTTT.

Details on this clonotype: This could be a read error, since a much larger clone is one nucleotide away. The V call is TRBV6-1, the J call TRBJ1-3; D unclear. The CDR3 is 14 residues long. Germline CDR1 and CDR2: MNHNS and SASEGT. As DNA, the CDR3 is TGTGCCAGCAGCCAGGCGATCTCTGGAAACACCAAATATTTT. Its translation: CASSQAISGNTKYF.

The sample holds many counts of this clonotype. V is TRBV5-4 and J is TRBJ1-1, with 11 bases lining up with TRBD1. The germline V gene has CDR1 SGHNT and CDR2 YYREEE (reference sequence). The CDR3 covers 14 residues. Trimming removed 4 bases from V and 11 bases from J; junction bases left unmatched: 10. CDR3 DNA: TGTGCCAGCAGCCCAAACCTCGGACAGGGGGCGGCTTTCTTT. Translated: CASSPNLGQGAAFF.

For the CDR3, the DNA is TGTGCCAGCAGCCCGGGACAGGGGAGAAATACGCAGTATTTT. Encoded protein: CASSPGQGRNTQYF. This chain connects TRBV2 to TRBJ2-3, with 10 bases fitting TRBD1. The junction had 7 bases not matched to a gene; V was cut back by 6 bases and J by 7 bases. Germline lookup yields CDR1 SNHLY and CDR2 FYNNEI. This CDR3 is built from 14 residues.

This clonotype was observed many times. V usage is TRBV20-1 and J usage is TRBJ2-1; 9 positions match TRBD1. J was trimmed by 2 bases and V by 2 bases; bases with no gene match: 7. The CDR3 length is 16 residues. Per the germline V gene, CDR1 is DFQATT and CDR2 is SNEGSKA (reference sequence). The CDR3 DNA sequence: TGCAGTGCTAGACCCGGGACAGGGTATCCCTACAATGAGCAGTTCTTC. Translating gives CSARPGTGYPYNEQFF.

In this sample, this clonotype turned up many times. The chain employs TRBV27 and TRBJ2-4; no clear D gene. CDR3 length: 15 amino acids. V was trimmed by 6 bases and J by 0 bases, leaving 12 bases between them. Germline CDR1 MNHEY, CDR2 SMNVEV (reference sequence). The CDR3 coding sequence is TGTGCCAGCAGCACAATTAATGGAGCCAAAAACATTCAGTACTTC. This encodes CASSTINGAKNIQYF.

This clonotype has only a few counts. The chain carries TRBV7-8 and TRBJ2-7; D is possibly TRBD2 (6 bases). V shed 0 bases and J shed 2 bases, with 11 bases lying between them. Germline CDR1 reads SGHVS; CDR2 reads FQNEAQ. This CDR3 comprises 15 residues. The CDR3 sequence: CASSLALGGTYEQYV. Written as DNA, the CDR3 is TGTGCCAGCAGCTTAGCGCTAGGCGGGACCTACGAGCAGTACGTC.

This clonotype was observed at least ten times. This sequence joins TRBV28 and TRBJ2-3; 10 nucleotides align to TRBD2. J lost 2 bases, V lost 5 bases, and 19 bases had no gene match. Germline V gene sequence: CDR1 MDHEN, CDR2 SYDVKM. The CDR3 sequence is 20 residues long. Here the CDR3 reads CASSPPALAGAVWVTDTQYF. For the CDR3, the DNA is TGTGCCAGCAGTCCCCCCGCCCTAGCGGGAGCGGTCTGGGTCACAGATACGCAGTATTTT.

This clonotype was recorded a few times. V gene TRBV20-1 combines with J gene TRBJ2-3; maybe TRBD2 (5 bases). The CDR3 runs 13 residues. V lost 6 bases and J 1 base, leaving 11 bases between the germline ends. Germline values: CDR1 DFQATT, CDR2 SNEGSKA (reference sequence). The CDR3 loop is CSAVRVGTDTQYF. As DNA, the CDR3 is TGCAGTGCAGTGAGGGTGGGCACAGATACGCAGTATTTT.

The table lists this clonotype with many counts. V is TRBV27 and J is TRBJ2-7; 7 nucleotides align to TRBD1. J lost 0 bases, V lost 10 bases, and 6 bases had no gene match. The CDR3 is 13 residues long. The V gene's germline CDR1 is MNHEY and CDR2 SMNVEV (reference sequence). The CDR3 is CATRGSSSYEQYF. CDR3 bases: TGTGCCACCAGGGGGAGTAGCTCCTACGAGCAGTACTTC.

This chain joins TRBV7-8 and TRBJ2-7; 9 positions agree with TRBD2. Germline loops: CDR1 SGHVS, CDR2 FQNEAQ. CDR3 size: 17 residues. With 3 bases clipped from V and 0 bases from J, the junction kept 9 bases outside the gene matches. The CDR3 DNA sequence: TGTGCCAGCAGCTTCGGGCTAGCGGGGTTGAGCTCCTACGAGCAGTACGTC. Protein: CASSFGLAGLSSYEQYV.